One and the same sample provided the 20 T cell receptor beta chains below, sequenced in a study of cytomegalovirus exposure and HLA in healthy donors. PCR primers comprised 60 Vbeta and 13 Jbeta primers. Here immunoSEQ multiplex PCR was the method, and the copy in TCRdb shows in-frame clones only, minus some. The sample carries 84,000 or so clones, 62% recorded once. Sequencing was carried out using PBMCs. The source is a woman aged 25 to 45 in good health and CMV-seropositive.

This clone was observed a handful of times. The V and J genes are TRBV5-3 and TRBJ2-2, with 16 bases matching TRBD2. TRBV5-3 is noted as an ORF with a role that remains uncertain. This CDR3 contains 16 residues. Losses at the gene ends were 4 bases for V and 7 bases for J; bases not matched to a gene: 4. The CDR3 nucleotides read TGTGCCAGAAGCACGGGACTAGCGGGGGGGGACGGGGAGCTGTTTTTT. Protein product: CARSTGLAGGDGELFF.

The rearrangement uses TRBV6-5 and TRBJ2-5; 8 positions match TRBD1. The J call could be wrong; TRBJ2-7 is a better fit for the DNA end. CDR1 is MNHEY, CDR2 SVGAGI, per germline. The CDR3 runs 16 residues. The CDR3 spells CASSYGAGGASYEQYF. The CDR3 bases are TGTGCCAGCAGTTACGGAGCAGGGGGCGCTTCCTACGAGCAGTACTTC.

The CDR3 is CASRIDRQSNQPQHF. CDR3 DNA: TGTGCCAGCAGAATAGACAGGCAATCGAATCAGCCCCAGCATTTT. V gene TRBV2 combines with J gene TRBJ1-5, with D possibly matching TRBD1 (6 bases). CDR3 length equals 15 residues. The V and J ends lost 6 bases and 4 bases respectively, with 16 bases between them. The germline V gene encodes CDR1 SNHLY and CDR2 FYNNEI.

The chain couples TRBV5-1 to TRBJ2-5, with TRBD2 matching over 8 bases. Germline CDR1 and CDR2: SGHRS and YFSETQ. The CDR3 is made up of 17 amino acids. V was pared by 3 bases and J by 4 bases, with 14 bases of the junction left unmatched. The CDR3 DNA reads TGCGCCAGCAGCTCCTCTGGAACCGGGACTAGAACAGAGACCCAGTACTTC. Its translation: CASSSSGTGTRTETQYF.

V and J are TRBV6-5 and TRBJ1-1; no firm D call. Trimming cost V 7 bases and J 1 base, with 10 bases left between them. CDR1 and CDR2 (germline): MNHEY, SVGAGI. The CDR3 spans 13 residues. DNA of the CDR3: TGTGCCAGCATCACTAGGCAGAACACTGAAGCTTTCTTT. The encoded protein is CASITRQNTEAFF.

This clone was seen just once. The rearrangement joins TRBV30 to TRBJ1-1, with TRBD1 identical over 10 bases. The CDR3 sequence is 14 residues long. Germline CDR1 reads GTSNPN; CDR2 reads SVGIG (reference sequence). Trimming removed 1 base from V and 10 bases from J; junction bases left unmatched: 9. The CDR3 DNA follows: TGTGCCTGGAGTGCAAACACGGGACAGGGGAGAGCTTTCTTT. This gives the protein CAWSANTGQGRAFF.

The sample holds a few counts of this clone. The J gene is TRBJ1-1, the V gene TRBV7-8; D is undetermined. The V end was cut by 5 bases, the J end by 2 bases, with 18 bases between. CDR3 length: 16 residues. Per germline, CDR1 SGHVS and CDR2 FQNEAQ. The CDR3, as DNA: TGTGCCAGCAGCCCCCCCCAGGCAGGAGGAAACACTGAAGCTTTCTTT. Amino acid sequence: CASSPPQAGGNTEAFF.

The CDR3 region is CASSELFGGGYNEQFF. As DNA, the CDR3 is TGTGCCAGCAGTGAACTTTTTGGGGGGGGGTACAATGAGCAGTTCTTC. This sequence joins TRBV6-1 and TRBJ2-1; 7 nucleotides match TRBD2. Germline assignment: CDR1 MNHNS and CDR2 SASEGT. The CDR3 contains 16 residues. Losses at the gene ends were 2 bases for V and 4 bases for J; bases not matched to a gene: 8.

The chain combines TRBV18 with TRBJ2-1; perhaps TRBD2 as D (5 bases). The CDR3 runs to 14 residues. The germline V gene has CDR1 KGHSH and CDR2 LQKENI. Trimming left V 2 bases short and J 5 bases short, with 10 bases between. The CDR3 sequence: CASSPSLGDNEQFF. DNA of the CDR3: TGTGCCAGCTCACCATCCCTCGGGGACAATGAGCAGTTCTTC.

The rearrangement uses TRBV9 and TRBJ2-7; no definite D call. Trimming took off 0 bases at V and 6 bases at J, with 13 bases between the two ends. Germline lookup yields CDR1 SGDLS and CDR2 YYNGEE. CDR3 length: 14 amino acids. DNA for the CDR3: TGTGCCAGCAGCGTAGCCGCCTTGGCCCTCGAGCAGTACTTC. Protein sequence: CASSVAALALEQYF.

J is TRBJ2-4 and V is TRBV7-2; perhaps TRBD1 as D (7 bases). V lost 5 bases and J 7 bases, leaving 21 bases between the germline ends. This CDR3 comprises 16 residues. Germline V gives CDR1 SGHTA, CDR2 FQGNSA. The CDR3 DNA reads as TGTGCCAGCAGCACAGGGCCAGAGACAGGGAGGAACATTCAGTACTTC. It codes for CASSTGPETGRNIQYF.

The V and J genes are TRBV7-3 and TRBJ1-2; 9 bases agree with TRBD1. CDR1 is SGHTA and CDR2 is FQGTGA in the germline V gene. The CDR3 is 13 residues long. Losses at the gene ends were 5 bases for V and 7 bases for J; bases not matched to a gene: 5. The CDR3 loop is CASSARDRVGYTF. CDR3 in DNA: TGTGCCAGCAGCGCAAGGGACAGGGTTGGCTACACCTTC.

The chain joins TRBV6-1 to TRBJ2-5; 8 bases fit TRBD2. V trimming: 2 bases; J trimming: 4 bases; junction bases outside the gene matches: 15. Germline V gene data show CDR1 as MNHNS and CDR2 as SASEGT. The CDR3 is 18 residues long. The CDR3 region has the DNA TGTGCCAGCAGTGAATTCGGACTAGCAAGTCTCCCAAGAGAGACCCAGTACTTC. This gives the protein CASSEFGLASLPRETQYF.

In this sample, this clone turned up a few times. The chain is built from TRBV6-6 and TRBJ1-1; 9 bases agree with TRBD1. CDR3 length: 14 residues. The trim removed 8 bases at V and 5 bases at J, leaving 9 bases unmatched. Germline V gene data show CDR1 as MNHNY and CDR2 as SVGAGI (reference sequence). CDR3 sequence: CASAYGQGWTEAFF. The CDR3 bases are TGTGCCAGCGCCTACGGACAGGGGTGGACTGAAGCTTTCTTT.

This chain uses TRBV6-1 with TRBJ1-3; D possibly corresponds to TRBD1 (5 bases). Trimming removed 10 bases from V and 0 bases from J, with 7 bases in between. The CDR3 totals 12 residues. CDR1 is MNHNS and CDR2 is SASEGT in the germline V gene. CDR3 residues: CATTGSGNTIYF. DNA for the CDR3: TGTGCCACCACAGGCTCTGGAAACACCATATATTTT.

V is TRBV27 and J is TRBJ1-1; 8 bases align to TRBD1. J gave up 4 bases and V 10 bases, and 11 bases lay outside the gene matches. Germline V gene data show CDR1 as MNHEY and CDR2 as SMNVEV (reference sequence). The length of the CDR3 is 14 residues. DNA of the CDR3: TGTGCCACCCAACCCTCAGGGGGCCCCACTGAAGCTTTCTTT. It is translated as CATQPSGGPTEAFF.

This sequence joins TRBV28 and TRBJ1-5, with TRBD1 identical over 7 bases. Germline V lookup: CDR1 MDHEN, CDR2 SYDVKM. Trimming at V came to 1 base and at J to 0 bases, leaving 15 bases not matched to a gene. This CDR3 region has 20 residues. CDR3: CASSLFSVRDREYSNQPQHF. The CDR3 DNA is TGTGCCAGCAGTTTATTTTCCGTTCGGGACAGAGAATATAGCAATCAGCCCCAGCATTTT.

The chain employs TRBV5-6 and TRBJ2-7; 8 nucleotides agree with TRBD2. Germline V gives CDR1 SGHDT, CDR2 YYEEEE. This CDR3 comprises 17 residues. V lost 1 base, J lost 0 bases, and 9 bases stayed unmatched. The CDR3 coding sequence is TGTGCCAGCAGCTTGTATGGAGCGGGGGCGACCTCCTACGAGCAGTACTTC. Protein product: CASSLYGAGATSYEQYF. The variable domain in full, with the rest retrieved from reference TRBV5-6 and TRBJ2-7, is DAGVTQSPTHLIKTRGQQVTLRCSPKSGHDTVSWYQQALGQGPQFIFQYYEEEERQRGNFPDRFSGHQFPNYSSELNVNALLLGDSALYLCASSLYGAGATSYEQYFGPGTRLTVT.

The genes are TRBV28 and TRBJ1-5, with 8 bases matching TRBD1. The CDR3 is made up of 14 amino acids. Germline CDR1 MDHEN, CDR2 SYDVKM. The V segment lost 5 bases and the J segment 4 bases; nucleotides outside the gene matches: 4. The CDR3 protein is CASSPWTGNQPQHF. CDR3 nucleotide sequence: TGTGCCAGCAGTCCTTGGACAGGGAATCAGCCCCAGCATTTT.

This sequence joins TRBV19 and TRBJ2-5, with unresolved D. The better agreement between TRBJ2-7 and the DNA end casts doubt on the J call. Germline V lookup: CDR1 LNHDA, CDR2 SQIVND (reference sequence). The CDR3 is 13 residues long. CDR3 in DNA: TGTGCCAGTAGTATAAAGGCTAGCTACGAGCAGTACTTC. Amino acids: CASSIKASYEQYF.